This T cell receptor (beta chain) was identified during a study of T cell responses to AZD1222 COVID-19 vaccine. Assay: immunoSEQ multiplex PCR; the TCRdb copy retains only in-frame clones and omits some. The sample contains more than 80,000 clones, about 94% of which appear only once. Deletions cut 4 bases from V and 0 bases from J, with 13 bases between. Germline CDR1 MGHRA, CDR2 YSYEKL. The CDR3 runs to 15 residues. The sequenced sample was peripheral blood, obtained 28 days after the second AZD1222 dose. This chain connects TRBV4-1 to TRBJ2-7, with D possibly TRBD1 on 6 matching bases. The TCR originated in an adult who received the AZD1222 COVID-19 vaccine. The CDR3 nucleotides read TGCGCCAGCAGCCTACAGGGTGACGGCTCCTACGAGCAGTACTTC. Protein: CASSLQGDGSYEQYF.